These T cell receptor beta chains were read from a single sample in a study of blood T cell repertoires in COVID-19. Clones were sequenced by immunoSEQ multiplex PCR, and TCRdb holds only the in-frame ones, with some missing. The sample yields under 250,000 clones, around 86% seen once. Specimen: peripheral blood. All receptors come from a man aged 55 to 70 who had recovered from COVID-19. Both conserved end residues are part of each CDR3. A D gene is named only where the DNA matches it firmly. The size field is filled for only some rows; it gives once, few, many or a size class.

D gene: TRBD1; clone size: .; J gene: TRBJ1-5; V gene: TRBV12-5; CDR3 protein: CASALQGAGQPQHF; CDR3 DNA: TGTGCTAGTGCCTTACAGGGGGCTGGGCAGCCCCAGCATTTT
D gene: TRBD2; clone size: .; J gene: TRBJ2-3; V gene: TRBV5-5; CDR3 protein: CASRQRGLGNTDTQYF; CDR3 DNA: TGTGCCAGCAGACAACGGGGACTAGGGAACACAGATACGCAGTATTTT
D gene: TRBD2; clone size: .; J gene: TRBJ2-5; V gene: TRBV7-3; CDR3 protein: CASSSGGAEGQETQYF; CDR3 DNA: TGTGCCAGCAGCTCCGGGGGGGCCGAGGGGCAAGAGACCCAGTACTTC
D gene: TRBD2; clone size: .; J gene: TRBJ2-1; V gene: TRBV18; CDR3 protein: CASSPGLAENEQFF; CDR3 DNA: TGTGCCAGCTCACCCGGACTAGCTGAGAATGAGCAGTTCTTC
D gene: .; clone size: .; J gene: TRBJ2-2; V gene: TRBV7-3; CDR3 protein: CASTTRVAGELFF; CDR3 DNA: TGTGCCAGCACCACAAGAGTAGCGGGGGAGCTGTTTTTT
D gene: .; clone size: .; J gene: TRBJ2-3; V gene: TRBV28; CDR3 protein: CASSPGTDTQYF; CDR3 DNA: TGTGCCAGCAGCCCAGGGACAGATACGCAGTATTTT
D gene: .; clone size: .; J gene: TRBJ2-3; V gene: TRBV7-9; CDR3 protein: CASSLGTAGTDTQYF; CDR3 DNA: TGTGCCAGCAGCTTAGGGACAGCAGGTACAGATACGCAGTATTTT
D gene: TRBD1; clone size: .; J gene: TRBJ1-4; V gene: TRBV5-1; CDR3 protein: CASSLGQGGNEKLFF; CDR3 DNA: TGCGCCAGCAGCCTCGGACAGGGGGGGAATGAAAAACTGTTTTTT
D gene: TRBD1; clone size: .; J gene: TRBJ2-5; V gene: TRBV28; CDR3 protein: CASSLGRGFSETQYF; CDR3 DNA: TGTGCCAGCAGTTTAGGCAGGGGGTTTTCAGAGACCCAGTACTTC
D gene: TRBD2; clone size: .; J gene: TRBJ2-5; V gene: TRBV7-9; CDR3 protein: CASSLTPGLAGVETQYF; CDR3 DNA: TGTGCCAGCAGCTTGACCCCGGGACTAGCGGGAGTTGAGACCCAGTACTTC
D gene: TRBD2; clone size: .; J gene: TRBJ2-3; V gene: TRBV2; CDR3 protein: CASSERGASDTQYF; CDR3 DNA: TGTGCCAGCAGTGAGCGGGGGGCCTCGGATACGCAGTATTTT
D gene: .; clone size: .; J gene: TRBJ2-1; V gene: TRBV5-1; CDR3 protein: CASSLLRGGGNEQFF; CDR3 DNA: TGCGCCAGCAGCTTGTTACGGGGTGGAGGGAATGAGCAGTTCTTC
D gene: TRBD1; clone size: .; J gene: TRBJ1-1; V gene: TRBV12-3/TRBV12-4; CDR3 protein: CASRGQGWTEAFF; CDR3 DNA: TGTGCCAGCAGGGGACAGGGTTGGACTGAAGCTTTCTTT
D gene: TRBD2; clone size: .; J gene: TRBJ2-2; V gene: TRBV10-1; CDR3 protein: CAPIGTSGGQMYTGELFF; CDR3 DNA: TGCGCTCCTATTGGGACTAGCGGGGGGCAGATGTACACCGGGGAGCTGTTTTTT
D gene: TRBD1; clone size: .; J gene: TRBJ2-7; V gene: TRBV6-5; CDR3 protein: CASSYSGQGPYEQYF; CDR3 DNA: TGTGCCAGCAGTTACTCGGGACAGGGCCCCTACGAGCAGTACTTC
D gene: TRBD1; clone size: .; J gene: TRBJ1-2; V gene: TRBV10-3; CDR3 protein: CAISETGQGDGYTF; CDR3 DNA: TGTGCCATCAGTGAGACGGGGCAGGGGGATGGCTACACCTTC
D gene: .; clone size: .; J gene: TRBJ2-7; V gene: TRBV7-5; CDR3 protein: CARSSEELAGYEQYF; CDR3 DNA: TGTGCCAGAAGCTCCGAAGAACTAGCGGGGTACGAGCAGTACTTC
D gene: TRBD1; clone size: once; J gene: TRBJ1-2; V gene: TRBV6-5; CDR3 protein: CASSYVGTGGHTF; CDR3 DNA: TGTGCCAGCAGTTACGTGGGGACAGGGGGCCACACCTTC
D gene: .; clone size: .; J gene: TRBJ2-1; V gene: TRBV3-1/TRBV3-2; CDR3 protein: CASTQRGGEQFF; CDR3 DNA: TGTGCCAGTACCCAAAGGGGGGGAGAGCAGTTCTTC
D gene: TRBD1; clone size: once; J gene: TRBJ1-1; V gene: TRBV19; CDR3 protein: CASSTRQGLGTEAFF; CDR3 DNA: TGTGCCAGTAGTACCAGACAGGGATTAGGCACTGAAGCTTTCTTT
D gene: TRBD2; clone size: .; J gene: TRBJ2-2; V gene: TRBV19; CDR3 protein: CASSHGLAATGELFF; CDR3 DNA: TGTGCCAGTAGTCACGGACTAGCAGCCACCGGGGAGCTGTTTTTT
D gene: .; clone size: .; J gene: TRBJ1-2; V gene: TRBV3-1/TRBV3-2; CDR3 protein: CASSLTGIAGYTF; CDR3 DNA: TGTGCCAGCAGCCTAACAGGGATCGCGGGCTACACCTTC
D gene: .; clone size: .; J gene: TRBJ2-1; V gene: TRBV6-6; CDR3 protein: CASSYHGYNEQFF; CDR3 DNA: TGTGCCAGCAGTTATCACGGTTACAATGAGCAGTTCTTC
D gene: TRBD1; clone size: few; J gene: TRBJ1-6; V gene: TRBV3-1/TRBV3-2; CDR3 protein: CASSRQGDGYNSPLHF; CDR3 DNA: TGTGCCAGCAGCCGACAGGGTGACGGCTATAATTCACCCCTCCACTTT
D gene: TRBD2; clone size: .; J gene: TRBJ2-7; V gene: TRBV30; CDR3 protein: CAWTLAGGPGEQYF; CDR3 DNA: TGTGCCTGGACCCTAGCGGGAGGGCCGGGAGAGCAGTACTTC
D gene: TRBD1; clone size: .; J gene: TRBJ2-5; V gene: TRBV7-9; CDR3 protein: CASSLATGTETQYF; CDR3 DNA: TGTGCCAGCAGCTTAGCGACAGGGACGGAGACCCAGTACTTC
D gene: TRBD2; clone size: .; J gene: TRBJ2-3; V gene: TRBV11-1; CDR3 protein: CASSLGRGDATDTQYF; CDR3 DNA: TGTGCCAGCAGCTTGGGTCGGGGGGATGCCACAGATACGCAGTATTTT
D gene: .; clone size: few; J gene: TRBJ2-5; V gene: TRBV27; CDR3 protein: CASSLGGKGRETQYF; CDR3 DNA: TGTGCCAGCAGTCTTGGGGGGAAGGGGCGGGAGACCCAGTACTTC
D gene: TRBD1; clone size: .; J gene: TRBJ2-5; V gene: TRBV6-5; CDR3 protein: CARGQGVGETQYF; CDR3 DNA: TGTGCCAGGGGACAGGGGGTTGGGGAGACCCAGTACTTC
D gene: .; clone size: .; J gene: TRBJ1-5; V gene: TRBV7-2; CDR3 protein: CASSLSGAKDQPQHF; CDR3 DNA: TGTGCCAGCAGCTTATCAGGGGCTAAGGATCAGCCCCAGCATTTT
D gene: TRBD1; clone size: .; J gene: TRBJ2-7; V gene: TRBV11-2; CDR3 protein: CASRGTGRYEQYF; CDR3 DNA: TGTGCCAGCAGGGGGACAGGGCGATACGAGCAGTACTTC
D gene: TRBD2; clone size: once; J gene: TRBJ2-2; V gene: TRBV7-9; CDR3 protein: CASSLARASGIHGELFF; CDR3 DNA: TGTGCCAGCAGCTTAGCGCGGGCTAGCGGGATCCACGGGGAGCTGTTTTTT
D gene: .; clone size: .; J gene: TRBJ2-7; V gene: TRBV9; CDR3 protein: CASSAGTHSYEQYF; CDR3 DNA: TGTGCCAGCAGCGCTGGGACTCACTCCTACGAGCAGTACTTC
D gene: TRBD2; clone size: .; J gene: TRBJ2-2; V gene: TRBV19; CDR3 protein: CASSFPRGRDWTGELFF; CDR3 DNA: TGTGCCAGTAGTTTCCCCCGGGGGAGGGACTGGACCGGGGAGCTGTTTTTT
D gene: TRBD1; clone size: .; J gene: TRBJ1-5; V gene: TRBV19; CDR3 protein: CASRQGAALGQPQHF; CDR3 DNA: TGTGCCAGCAGACAGGGGGCGGCCCTCGGTCAGCCCCAGCATTTT
D gene: TRBD1; clone size: once; J gene: TRBJ1-2; V gene: TRBV4-3; CDR3 protein: CASSQSPTGVDNYGYTF; CDR3 DNA: TGCGCCAGCAGCCAGTCCCCGACAGGGGTAGATAACTATGGCTACACCTTC
D gene: .; clone size: .; J gene: TRBJ2-1; V gene: TRBV5-1; CDR3 protein: CASSLGTQGLSWNEQFF; CDR3 DNA: TGCGCCAGCAGCCTAGGGACTCAAGGGCTGTCGTGGAATGAGCAGTTCTTC
D gene: TRBD2; clone size: .; J gene: TRBJ2-3; V gene: TRBV5-1; CDR3 protein: CASSLGVAGGPDTQYF; CDR3 DNA: TGCGCCAGCAGCTTGGGCGTCGCGGGGGGCCCTGATACGCAGTATTTT
D gene: TRBD2; clone size: few; J gene: TRBJ2-1; V gene: TRBV28; CDR3 protein: CASSPTSGRTDEQFF; CDR3 DNA: TGTGCCAGCAGTCCGACTAGCGGGAGAACGGATGAGCAGTTCTTC
D gene: TRBD1; clone size: .; J gene: TRBJ1-2; V gene: TRBV5-1; CDR3 protein: CASSLGQGAAGYTF; CDR3 DNA: TGCGCCAGCAGCTTGGGACAGGGGGCGGCTGGCTACACCTTC
D gene: .; clone size: .; J gene: TRBJ1-2; V gene: TRBV7-2; CDR3 protein: CASSQTGQGYTF; CDR3 DNA: TGTGCCAGCAGCCAGACAGGACAAGGCTACACCTTC
D gene: .; clone size: once; J gene: TRBJ1-1; V gene: TRBV10-2; CDR3 protein: CASSESWSTEAFF; CDR3 DNA: TGCGCCAGCAGTGAGTCCTGGAGCACTGAAGCTTTCTTT
D gene: TRBD2; clone size: .; J gene: TRBJ2-1; V gene: TRBV4-1; CDR3 protein: CASSQVAGASGRASNEQFF; CDR3 DNA: TGCGCCAGCAGCCAAGTGGCAGGGGCTAGCGGGAGGGCCTCCAATGAGCAGTTCTTC
D gene: TRBD2; clone size: few; J gene: TRBJ2-3; V gene: TRBV5-1; CDR3 protein: CASSPPSGGGTDTQYF; CDR3 DNA: TGCGCCAGCAGCCCGCCGAGCGGGGGAGGCACAGATACGCAGTATTTT
D gene: .; clone size: .; J gene: TRBJ2-3; V gene: TRBV5-1; CDR3 protein: CASSLERPTDTQYF; CDR3 DNA: TGCGCCAGCAGCCTAGAGCGACCCACAGATACGCAGTATTTT
D gene: .; clone size: .; J gene: TRBJ1-2; V gene: TRBV5-3; CDR3 protein: CARSSIAVNYGYTF; CDR3 DNA: TGTGCCAGAAGCTCGATAGCCGTTAACTATGGCTACACCTTC
D gene: TRBD1; clone size: .; J gene: TRBJ1-2; V gene: TRBV19; CDR3 protein: CASSATGGYGYTF; CDR3 DNA: TGTGCCAGTAGTGCTACAGGGGGCTATGGCTACACCTTC
D gene: TRBD1; clone size: .; J gene: TRBJ1-5; V gene: TRBV4-1; CDR3 protein: CASSQGGTGNQPQHF; CDR3 DNA: TGCGCCAGCAGCCAAGGGGGGACAGGAAATCAGCCCCAGCATTTT
D gene: TRBD2; clone size: .; J gene: TRBJ2-5; V gene: TRBV5-1; CDR3 protein: CASSFSGAGGETQYF; CDR3 DNA: TGCGCCAGCAGCTTCAGCGGGGCCGGTGGGGAAACCCAGTACTTC
D gene: .; clone size: .; J gene: TRBJ1-2; V gene: TRBV5-1; CDR3 protein: CASSWDNRNYGYTF; CDR3 DNA: TGCGCCAGCAGCTGGGACAACAGGAACTATGGCTACACCTTC
D gene: .; clone size: .; J gene: TRBJ2-7; V gene: TRBV7-2; CDR3 protein: CASSLDQGGRYEQYF; CDR3 DNA: TGTGCCAGCAGCTTAGATCAGGGGGGTCGGTACGAGCAGTACTTC
D gene: .; clone size: .; J gene: TRBJ2-7; V gene: TRBV9; CDR3 protein: CASSASGHYEQYF; CDR3 DNA: TGTGCCAGCAGCGCCAGCGGGCATTACGAGCAGTACTTC
D gene: .; clone size: .; J gene: TRBJ1-6; V gene: TRBV10-3; CDR3 protein: CAISESGGNSPLHF; CDR3 DNA: TGTGCCATCAGTGAGTCCGGAGGTAATTCACCCCTCCACTTT
D gene: .; clone size: .; J gene: TRBJ2-6; V gene: TRBV6-5; CDR3 protein: CASSAGANVLTF; CDR3 DNA: TGTGCCAGCTCAGCTGGGGCCAACGTCCTGACTTTC
D gene: TRBD2; clone size: .; J gene: TRBJ2-1; V gene: TRBV30; CDR3 protein: CAWSTSGTFREQFF; CDR3 DNA: TGTGCCTGGAGTACTAGCGGGACCTTTCGTGAGCAGTTCTTC
D gene: .; clone size: many; J gene: TRBJ2-7; V gene: TRBV9; CDR3 protein: CASSVAGNHEQYF; CDR3 DNA: TGTGCCAGCAGCGTAGCGGGGAACCACGAGCAGTACTTC
D gene: TRBD2; clone size: .; J gene: TRBJ2-7; V gene: TRBV6-1; CDR3 protein: CASSEVLAGGYEQYF; CDR3 DNA: TGTGCCAGCAGTGAAGTACTAGCGGGAGGTTACGAGCAGTACTTC